These T cell receptor beta chains were read from a single sample in a study of shared clonotypes between healthy human individuals. Assay: immunoSEQ multiplex PCR; the TCRdb copy retains only in-frame clones and omits some. Here the sample spans 800,000 or so clones, just over 95% being singletons. The sample taken for sequencing was naive CD8+ T cells sorted from blood. These TCRs come from a man under 40 in good health. Each CDR3 is given with its conserved first and last residue. Each record gives: J gene, CDR3 length, D gene, V gene, clone size, CDR3 DNA, CDR3 protein. A D gene is named only where the DNA matches it firmly. Where a row states a size, it is once, few, many or the class of an expanded clone; other rows omit it.

j_gene: TRBJ2-1
len: 13
d_gene: .
v_gene: TRBV2
abundance: .
CDR3nt: TGTGCCAGCTCTGATCGCTCCTACAATGAGCAGTTCTTC
CDR3aa: CASSDRSYNEQFF

j_gene: TRBJ2-1
len: 14
d_gene: TRBD2
v_gene: TRBV7-9
abundance: .
CDR3nt: TGTGCCAGCCCTTCTAGCGGGTGGTACAATGAGCAGTTCTTC
CDR3aa: CASPSSGWYNEQFF

j_gene: TRBJ2-1
len: 16
d_gene: TRBD2
v_gene: TRBV9
abundance: .
CDR3nt: TGTGCCAGCAGCGTAGACGGAGCGGGAGACGGCAATGAGCAGTTCTTC
CDR3aa: CASSVDGAGDGNEQFF

j_gene: TRBJ2-3
len: 16
d_gene: .
v_gene: TRBV29-1
abundance: .
CDR3nt: TGCAGCGTTGTACCCCCGGACTCGCTGAGAACAGATACGCAGTATTTT
CDR3aa: CSVVPPDSLRTDTQYF

j_gene: TRBJ2-1
len: 15
d_gene: TRBD2
v_gene: TRBV12-5
abundance: .
CDR3nt: TGTGCTAGTGGGGTAGCGGGAACCTCCTACAATGAGCAGTTCTTC
CDR3aa: CASGVAGTSYNEQFF

j_gene: TRBJ2-2
len: 16
d_gene: .
v_gene: TRBV7-9
abundance: .
CDR3nt: TGTGCCAGCAGCTCGTCCCGGTCGGGGAACACCGGGGAGCTGTTTTTT
CDR3aa: CASSSSRSGNTGELFF

j_gene: TRBJ2-7
len: 14
d_gene: .
v_gene: TRBV7-8
abundance: .
CDR3nt: TGTGCCAGCAGCTTAGTCGACCAGGGGAACGAGCAGTACTTC
CDR3aa: CASSLVDQGNEQYF

j_gene: TRBJ1-2
len: 12
d_gene: .
v_gene: TRBV4-1
abundance: .
CDR3nt: TGCGCCAGCAGCCCGGGGGGGTATGGCTACACCTTC
CDR3aa: CASSPGGYGYTF

j_gene: TRBJ2-7
len: 16
d_gene: TRBD2
v_gene: TRBV27
abundance: .
CDR3nt: TGTGCCAGCAGTTTAAACCCTAGCGGGAGTCCCTACGAGCAGTACTTC
CDR3aa: CASSLNPSGSPYEQYF

j_gene: TRBJ2-1
len: 15
d_gene: TRBD2
v_gene: TRBV5-4
abundance: .
CDR3nt: TGTGCCAGCAGCATAGCGGGGAGCTCCTACAATGAGCAGTTCTTC
CDR3aa: CASSIAGSSYNEQFF

j_gene: TRBJ2-7
len: 13
d_gene: .
v_gene: TRBV27
abundance: .
CDR3nt: TGTGCCAGCAGTCTAAATACAGGCTACGAGCAGTACTTC
CDR3aa: CASSLNTGYEQYF

j_gene: TRBJ2-2
len: 16
d_gene: .
v_gene: TRBV4-1
abundance: .
CDR3nt: TGCGCCAGCAGCCAGGACCTAGCGCCGAACACCGGGGAGCTGTTTTTT
CDR3aa: CASSQDLAPNTGELFF

j_gene: TRBJ2-3
len: 17
d_gene: .
v_gene: TRBV19
abundance: .
CDR3nt: TGTGCCAGTAGTATGGCCCCCAATGGGGGATCCACAGATACGCAGTATTTT
CDR3aa: CASSMAPNGGSTDTQYF

j_gene: TRBJ2-6
len: 16
d_gene: TRBD1
v_gene: TRBV19
abundance: .
CDR3nt: TGTGCCAGCCTAGGGACAGGGGGCTCTGGGGCCAACGTCCTGACTTTC
CDR3aa: CASLGTGGSGANVLTF

j_gene: TRBJ2-7
len: 12
d_gene: .
v_gene: TRBV7-2
abundance: once
CDR3nt: TGTGCCAGCAGCTCTTCCGGTCGGGAGCAGTACTTC
CDR3aa: CASSSSGREQYF

j_gene: TRBJ2-7
len: 15
d_gene: TRBD2
v_gene: TRBV23-1
abundance: .
CDR3nt: TGCGCCAGCAGTCATGCTAGACTAGCGGTTTACGAGCAGTACTTC
CDR3aa: CASSHARLAVYEQYF

j_gene: TRBJ2-5
len: 14
d_gene: .
v_gene: TRBV5-1
abundance: .
CDR3nt: TGCGCCAGCAGCTTGATGGGGGGCGGAGAGACCCAGTACTTC
CDR3aa: CASSLMGGGETQYF

j_gene: TRBJ2-5
len: 14
d_gene: .
v_gene: TRBV11-2
abundance: .
CDR3nt: TGTGCCAGCAGCTATGTAGGGTCCCAAGAGACCCAGTACTTC
CDR3aa: CASSYVGSQETQYF

j_gene: TRBJ2-3
len: 16
d_gene: .
v_gene: TRBV11-1
abundance: .
CDR3nt: TGTGCCAGCACTCCGACCGCCGGGGAGGAGCCAGATACGCAGTATTTT
CDR3aa: CASTPTAGEEPDTQYF

j_gene: TRBJ2-7
len: 14
d_gene: .
v_gene: TRBV7-9
abundance: .
CDR3nt: TGTGCCAGCAGCTTTCTCCCTGAGGACTACGAGCAGTACTTC
CDR3aa: CASSFLPEDYEQYF

j_gene: TRBJ2-7
len: 14
d_gene: .
v_gene: TRBV7-9
abundance: once
CDR3nt: TGTGCCAGCAGCCCCCGGGACACGACCTACGAGCAGTACTTC
CDR3aa: CASSPRDTTYEQYF

j_gene: TRBJ2-7
len: 14
d_gene: TRBD2
v_gene: TRBV4-1
abundance: .
CDR3nt: TGCGCCAGCCGCCCGACTAGCGGTTCCTACGAGCAGTACTTC
CDR3aa: CASRPTSGSYEQYF

j_gene: TRBJ2-2
len: 17
d_gene: .
v_gene: TRBV7-9
abundance: .
CDR3nt: TGTGCCAGCAGACCCGAACGCCTTATGACGAACACCGGGGAGCTGTTTTTT
CDR3aa: CASRPERLMTNTGELFF

j_gene: TRBJ2-1
len: 15
d_gene: .
v_gene: TRBV7-8
abundance: .
CDR3nt: TGTGCCAGCAGCTTAGCGCTAGGTAACCTCAATGAGCAGTTCTTC
CDR3aa: CASSLALGNLNEQFF

j_gene: TRBJ2-6
len: 17
d_gene: .
v_gene: TRBV5-5
abundance: .
CDR3nt: TGTGCCAGCAGCTGGGGGCCCCCAGGGATAGGGGCCAACGTCCTGACTTTC
CDR3aa: CASSWGPPGIGANVLTF

j_gene: TRBJ1-4
len: 14
d_gene: .
v_gene: TRBV2
abundance: .
CDR3nt: TGTGCCAGCAGTGAGGGACACGTTAATGAAAAACTGTTTTTT
CDR3aa: CASSEGHVNEKLFF

j_gene: TRBJ2-7
len: 15
d_gene: TRBD2
v_gene: TRBV14
abundance: .
CDR3nt: TGTGCCAGCAGTCGTGCCCGCGGGGGATGGTACGAGCAGTACTTC
CDR3aa: CASSRARGGWYEQYF

j_gene: TRBJ1-2
len: 15
d_gene: TRBD1
v_gene: TRBV7-9
abundance: .
CDR3nt: TGTGCCAGCAGCGCAAGGGACAGCTTTAACTATGGCTACACCTTC
CDR3aa: CASSARDSFNYGYTF

j_gene: TRBJ2-1
len: 16
d_gene: TRBD2
v_gene: TRBV11-2
abundance: .
CDR3nt: TGTGCCAGCAGCCCTGGGACTAGGGGGGTCTACAATGAGCAGTTCTTC
CDR3aa: CASSPGTRGVYNEQFF

j_gene: TRBJ1-2
len: 15
d_gene: .
v_gene: TRBV6-5
abundance: .
CDR3nt: TGTGCCAGCAGTTACTCGATGGCAATAGCGGATGGCTACACCTTC
CDR3aa: CASSYSMAIADGYTF

j_gene: TRBJ2-5
len: 15
d_gene: .
v_gene: TRBV7-9
abundance: .
CDR3nt: TGTGCCAGCAGCTTCCCCCCCGGGTTGGGAGAGACCCAGTACTTC
CDR3aa: CASSFPPGLGETQYF

j_gene: TRBJ2-1
len: 14
d_gene: .
v_gene: TRBV7-9
abundance: .
CDR3nt: TGTGCCAGCAGCTTAGGGGGACTTTACAATGAGCAGTTCTTC
CDR3aa: CASSLGGLYNEQFF

j_gene: TRBJ2-7
len: 14
d_gene: .
v_gene: TRBV14
abundance: .
CDR3nt: TGTGCCAGCAGCCAAGGGGGTTTGTCCTACGAGCAGTACTTC
CDR3aa: CASSQGGLSYEQYF

j_gene: TRBJ2-7
len: 14
d_gene: .
v_gene: TRBV15
abundance: .
CDR3nt: TGTGCCACCAGCAGAACCGGGACGGATTACGAGCAGTACTTC
CDR3aa: CATSRTGTDYEQYF

j_gene: TRBJ1-4
len: 16
d_gene: TRBD1
v_gene: TRBV2
abundance: .
CDR3nt: TGTGCCAGCAGGGAAACGCAGGGGGGAATATGGGAAAAACTGTTTTTT
CDR3aa: CASRETQGGIWEKLFF

j_gene: TRBJ2-1
len: 11
d_gene: .
v_gene: TRBV29-1
abundance: .
CDR3nt: TGCAGCGTTGAAAGTCAGGGGATGCAGTTCTTC
CDR3aa: CSVESQGMQFF

j_gene: TRBJ2-1
len: 13
d_gene: .
v_gene: TRBV6-5
abundance: .
CDR3nt: TGTGCCAGCAGTTACTCGCAGGGAGATGAGCAGTTCTTC
CDR3aa: CASSYSQGDEQFF

j_gene: TRBJ2-2
len: 17
d_gene: .
v_gene: TRBV4-3
abundance: .
CDR3nt: TGCGCCAGCAGCCAAGATCGAGGTAGCGGCCTTGCCGGGGAGCTGTTTTTT
CDR3aa: CASSQDRGSGLAGELFF

j_gene: TRBJ2-1
len: 15
d_gene: TRBD2
v_gene: TRBV11-2
abundance: .
CDR3nt: TGTGCCAGCAACCTGTGGGGGGGAAGTTACAATGAGCAGTTCTTC
CDR3aa: CASNLWGGSYNEQFF

j_gene: TRBJ2-1
len: 12
d_gene: .
v_gene: TRBV4-3
abundance: once
CDR3nt: TGCGCCAGCAGCCAAGCCTCCCATGAGCAGTTCTTC
CDR3aa: CASSQASHEQFF